This TCR beta chain is from a study of regulatory T cells in long-lasting Graves disease. The time point is: persistent/refractory GD, antithyroid drugs over 5 years with positive TRAb. Construction of the TCR library relied on RNA isolated from PBMCs. TCR beta libraries were built with iRepertoire HTBI primers and Arm-PCR of CDR3 regions. TCRdb re-called the multiplex PCR reads through MiXCR, storing one row per CDR3 protein. In the table there are under 500,000 distinct CDR3 sequences, about 20% of which are singletons. The junction had 7 bases not matched to a gene; V was cut back by 6 bases and J by 6 bases. Germline loops: CDR1 MNHEY, CDR2 SMNVEV (reference sequence). The length of the CDR3 is 14 residues. Many counts were recorded for this clonotype.

The chain is built from TRBV27 and TRBJ2-7; 11 nucleotides match TRBD2. The sequence was obtained from a female donor with Graves disease. The sample consisted of peripheral blood mononuclear cells (PBMCs), taken when the disease was refractory, from a patient treated with antithyroid drugs. CDR3 DNA sequence: TGTGCCAGCAGAGAACTAGCGGGAGTGAGCGAGCAGTACTTC. It encodes CASRELAGVSEQYF.